This paragraph reports one TCR beta chain. The antigen is undetermined. A multiplex PCR was run with 60 Vbeta primers and 13 Jbeta primers. Only in-frame clones appear in the TCRdb table, and some are missing; sequencing was by immunoSEQ multiplex PCR. The data hold over 100,000 clones, with approximately 80% observed a single time. This sample stems from a study of cytomegalovirus exposure and HLA in healthy donors. Study-wide context: Earlier sequencing of 150 million to 200 million T cells yielded about 120 million unique TCR beta sequences.

General study results and limits: Reported results showed that the classifier diagnosed cytomegalovirus status with high specificity and sensitivity.

There are 13 residues in the CDR3. With 0 bases removed from V and 10 bases from J, the gap between germline ends came to 15 bases. CDR1 is GTSNPN and CDR2 is SVGIG in the germline V gene (reference sequence). Sequenced input: PBMCs. The chain carries TRBV30 and TRBJ1-1, with D unclear. The clonotype was recovered from a woman in her thirties or forties in good health and CMV-seropositive. The CDR3 DNA reads as TGTGCCTGGAGTGTACACCGGGGTACGATAGCTTTCTTT. This sequence encodes CAWSVHRGTIAFF.